The 27 T cell receptor beta chains listed next were all sequenced from one sample in a study of tumor-infiltrating lymphocytes in primary liver carcinoma. It was unsorted whole blood that yielded blood RNA, and germline DNA was also extracted. Constant-region priming of about 520 ng total RNA yielded TCR beta cDNA. For TCR beta, libraries were produced by three nested multiplex PCR rounds using slightly modified ARM-PCR. Amplification in the first two PCR rounds was performed using TRBV1-TRBV30 forward primers and a C-beta reverse primer for around 10 cycles each. TCRdb fed the multiplex PCR reads into MiXCR, producing one record per CDR3 protein. The data hold hundreds of thousands of distinct CDR3 sequences, with over 55% observed a single time. The sequenced material came from peripheral blood. These TCRs come from a man aged 40-55 years with primary liver carcinoma and hepatitis B virus infection.

In regard to this clonotype: The conserved phenylalanine or tryptophan is not found at the CDR3 terminus, so this likely reflects a read error. The gene calls are TRBV11-1 and TRBJ2-1, with D uncertain. The CDR3 contains 12 residues. CDR1 is SGHAT, CDR2 FQDESV, per germline (reference sequence). Between the trimmed V and J ends, which lost 3 bases and 10 bases, there was a span of 10 bases. In nucleotides, the CDR3 is TGTGCCAGCAGCTTGGGCCCGGTCGAGCAGTTCTAC. This codes for CASSLGPVEQFY.

With respect to this clonotype: Sequence at one end of the junction differs from germline and may be a read error. The V gene is TRBV11-2, the J gene TRBJ2-7; D is unclear. The V gene's germline CDR1 is SGHAT and CDR2 FQNNGV. CDR3 length equals 14 residues. The CDR3 DNA follows: TGCGCCGGCAGCTTAGATCGAACGTCCCGGGAGCAGTACTTC. As protein: CAGSLDRTSREQYF.

The gene calls are TRBV14 and TRBJ2-3, with a tentative D call TRBD1 (5 bases). Germline V gene sequence: CDR1 SGHDN, CDR2 FVKESK. V lost 5 bases and J 3 bases, leaving 24 bases between the germline ends. The CDR3 totals 18 residues. The CDR3 here is CASSSPDKDAQITDTQYF. The CDR3 region has the DNA TGTGCCAGCAGCTCCCCGGACAAAGATGCACAGATAACAGATACGCAGTATTTT.

There are many counts of this clonotype. The chain employs TRBV12-3 or TRBV12-4 and TRBJ1-1, with D hard to call. The V gene lost 6 bases and the J gene lost 0 bases, with 8 bases spanning the gap. There are 13 residues in the CDR3. The CDR3 reads CASRPTMNTEAFF. CDR3 nucleotides: TGTGCCAGCAGACCAACCATGAACACTGAAGCTTTCTTT.

Of note for this clonotype: This clone may be a read error of a much larger clone one base away. The J gene is TRBJ2-2, the V gene TRBV4-2, with 7 bases lining up with TRBD1. CDR3 length: 17 amino acids. V was pared by 2 bases and J by 3 bases, with 9 bases of the junction left unmatched. CDR1 LGHNA and CDR2 YNFKEQ come from the germline V gene. In nucleotides, the CDR3 is TGTGCCAGCAGCCAATTCTCGACAGGGCCACACACCGGGGAGCTGTTTTTT. This sequence encodes CASSQFSTGPHTGELFF.

This clonotype was observed a few times. The chain employs TRBV19 and TRBJ1-6; D ambiguous. The CDR3 contains 16 residues. Looked up from germline, CDR1 is LNHDA and CDR2 is SQIVND (reference sequence). Trimming took off 5 bases at V and 0 bases at J, with 11 bases between the two ends. CDR3 sequence reads: CASSLRRSSYNSPLHF. The CDR3 DNA is TGTGCCAGTAGTCTACGGAGGAGCTCCTATAATTCACCCCTCCACTTT.

This clonotype was found many times. The chain couples TRBV6-1 to TRBJ2-3; 11 bases match TRBD2. The junction had 15 bases not matched to a gene; V was cut back by 10 bases and J by 0 bases. The CDR3 consists of 18 residues. Germline CDR1 reads MNHNS; CDR2 reads SASEGT. CDR3 sequence (DNA): TGTGCCACCGCGGTACGGTCGACTAGCGGGACTAGCACAGATACGCAGTATTTT. Translation: CATAVRSTSGTSTDTQYF.

This clonotype was picked up many times. The chain employs TRBV6-6 and TRBJ1-2, with a possible D match to TRBD1 (5 bases). V lost 0 bases and J lost 3, with 11 bases in between. The CDR3 is 15 residues long. Germline CDR1 and CDR2: MNHNY and SVGAGI (reference sequence). The CDR3 loop reads CASSYSTGGYYGYTF. The CDR3 DNA sequence: TGTGCCAGCAGTTACTCCACAGGCGGGTACTATGGCTACACCTTC.

This clonotype has only one observation. Given a much more abundant clone one base away, this may be a read error. The chain links TRBV10-3 to TRBJ2-3, with a possible D match to TRBD2 (6 bases). The V gene lost 10 bases and the J gene lost 0 bases, with 11 bases spanning the gap. The length of the CDR3 is 13 residues. CDR1 and CDR2 from the germline V gene are ENHRY and SYGVKD. This CDR3 reads CATIADSTDTQYF. The CDR3 nucleotides read TGTGCCACCATAGCGGATAGCACAGATACGCAGTATTTT.

Remarks on this clonotype: Being one base from a much bigger clone, this may be a read error. This CDR3 fails to terminate in the conserved phenylalanine or tryptophan, so it likely reflects a read error. This sequence joins TRBV29-1 and TRBJ2-7; TRBD2 matches at 12 bases. The V segment lost 7 bases and the J segment 6 bases; nucleotides outside the gene matches: 1. The CDR3 spans 11 residues. Germline CDR1 and CDR2: SQVTM and ANQGSEA. In DNA form, the CDR3 reads TGCAGCGGACTAGCGGGAGCCGAGCAGTACTCC. Amino acids: CSGLAGAEQYS.

In this sample, this clonotype turned up a few times. The chain recombines TRBV30 with TRBJ2-7; 11 nucleotides align to TRBD2. The J segment lost 2 bases and the V segment lost 1 base, leaving 4 bases of the junction unmatched. Germline lookup yields CDR1 GTSNPN and CDR2 SVGIG (reference sequence). The CDR3 covers 15 residues. The CDR3 sequence is CAWSDLAGGTYEQYF. The DNA of the CDR3 is TGTGCCTGGAGTGACCTAGCGGGAGGCACCTACGAGCAGTACTTC.

Of note for this clonotype: This could be a read error, since a much larger clone is one nucleotide away. This chain uses TRBV5-4 with TRBJ2-1, with 11 bases lining up with TRBD2. CDR3 size: 15 residues. The V gene end was trimmed by 0 bases and the J gene end by 10 bases; junction bases not matched to a gene: 6. CDR1 SGHNT and CDR2 YYREEE come from the germline V gene (reference sequence). The CDR3: CASSLGLAGPREQFF. CDR3 coding DNA: TGTGCCAGCAGCTTGGGACTAGCGGGGCCTCGGGAGCAGTTCTTC.

This clonotype was counted between two and nine times. This chain links TRBV12-3 or TRBV12-4 with TRBJ2-7; unclear D gene. The CDR3 has 13 residues. The ends were cut back, 2 bases at V and 4 bases at J, with 9 bases in the middle. The CDR3 bases are TGTGCCAGCAGTTTAACCAGCCCATACGAGCAGTACTTC. It codes for CASSLTSPYEQYF.

Worth noting for this clonotype: Sequence at one end of the junction differs from germline and may be a read error. The chain is built from TRBV11-2 and TRBJ2-5; 8 nucleotides match TRBD2. Germline V gene lookup returns CDR1 SGHAT and CDR2 FQNNGV. The length of the CDR3 is 14 residues. CDR3 region: CANSFQAGGESQYF. For the CDR3, the DNA is TGTGCCAACAGCTTTCAGGCGGGGGGTGAGAGCCAGTACTTC. The full variable domain, completed using reference TRBV11-2 and TRBJ2-5, is EAGVAQSPRYKIIEKRQSVAFWCNPISGHATLYWYQQILGQGPKLLIQFQNNGVVDDSQLPKDRFSAERLKGVDSTLKIQPAKLEDSAVYLCANSFQAGGESQYFGPGTRLLVL.

This rearrangement joins TRBV11-3 to TRBJ2-1, with a weak D call TRBD2 (6 bases). CDR3 length: 14 residues. Germline values: CDR1 SGHNT, CDR2 YENEEA. Between the trimmed V and J ends, which lost 6 bases and 16 bases, there was a span of 25 bases. The CDR3 nucleotides are TGTGCCAGCAGTCACCGGGGGACCGACAATGAACACTTCTTC. It translates to CASSHRGTDNEHFF.

This clonotype appeared many times. V gene TRBV4-1 combines with J gene TRBJ2-5; the D gene is possibly TRBD1 (7 bases). Trimming cost V 0 bases and J 1 base, with 12 bases left between them. This CDR3 has 16 amino acids. Germline lookup yields CDR1 MGHRA and CDR2 YSYEKL. CDR3 nucleotides: TGCGCCAGCAGCCAAGACTCAGGGGGAGGCCAAGAGACCCAGTACTTC. Its translation: CASSQDSGGGQETQYF.

Comment on this clonotype: One junction end does not reproduce the germline sequence, and a read error may be involved. The chain is built from TRBV6-2 or TRBV6-3 and TRBJ2-1; no definite D call. The CDR3 length is 12 residues. Germline V gene lookup returns CDR1 MNHEY and CDR2 SVGEGT. CDR3: CVSSYRINEQFF. The CDR3 DNA follows: TGTGTCAGCAGTTATCGGATCAATGAGCAATTCTTC.

This clonotype was seen at least ten times. The chain carries TRBV5-6 and TRBJ2-1; TRBD1 is a possible D gene (6 bases). Germline V gene lookup returns CDR1 SGHDT and CDR2 YYEEEE. V was clipped by 1 base and J by 10 bases, with 6 bases between them. CDR3 size: 11 residues. Here the CDR3 DNA reads TGTGCCAGCAGCTTGACAGGGGAGCAGTTCTTC. Translated: CASSLTGEQFF.

This clonotype was seen a single time. V is TRBV28 and J is TRBJ2-7, with 9 bases identical to TRBD1. Germline V gives CDR1 MDHEN, CDR2 SYDVKM. Germline trimming cut 5 bases from V and 5 bases from J; bases unmatched to any gene: 7. CDR3 length: 14 residues. The DNA of the CDR3 is TGTGCCAGCAGTCTCCGGGACAGGGTACACGAGCAGTACTTC. Its translation: CASSLRDRVHEQYF.

This clonotype occurred a few times. A much larger clone differs by one base, so this may be a read error. V gene TRBV29-1 combines with J gene TRBJ2-1; 10 bases align to TRBD1. There are 14 residues in the CDR3. The V gene's germline CDR1 is SQVTM and CDR2 ANQGSEA. The CDR3 DNA reads TGCAACGTTCTGAAGGGACAGGGGAGCGATGAGCAGTTCTTC. Residues: CNVLKGQGSDEQFF.

This clonotype has a handful of counts. The rearrangement uses TRBV5-1 and TRBJ2-7; D is tentatively TRBD1 or TRBD2 (5 bases each). CDR1 SGHRS and CDR2 YFSETQ come from the germline V gene. The ends were cut back, 1 base at V and 12 bases at J, with 17 bases in the middle. This CDR3 region has 13 residues. CDR3 sequence: CASSLISGTHWYF. The CDR3 DNA follows: TGCGCCAGCAGCTTGATTTCGGGGACCCATTGGTACTTC.

Ten or more counts support this clonotype. The CDR3 sequence is CSAPGGGVTDTQYF. The CDR3 nucleotides are TGCAGCGCTCCCGGGGGGGGCGTAACAGATACGCAGTATTTT. V and J are TRBV29-1 and TRBJ2-3, with 8 bases fitting TRBD2. Germline lookup yields CDR1 SQVTM and CDR2 ANQGSEA. Losses at the gene ends were 7 bases for V and 3 bases for J; bases not matched to a gene: 9. This CDR3 spans 14 amino acids.

This clonotype is deemed medium-sized. This chain connects TRBV11-2 to TRBJ2-7, with D tentatively TRBD1 (5 bases). CDR1 SGHAT and CDR2 FQNNGV come from the germline V gene. Trimming stripped 5 bases from V and 2 bases from J, with 16 bases between. This CDR3 spans 15 amino acids. In DNA form, the CDR3 reads TGTGCCAGCAGCACCCCTAGGGGTTCCCCCTACGAGCAGTACTTC. It specifies CASSTPRGSPYEQYF.

Concerning this clonotype itself: A much larger clone lies a single base off, so this may be a read error. The rearrangement uses TRBV4-1 and TRBJ2-3, with a weak D call TRBD1 (5 bases). The CDR3 has 13 residues. Germline CDR1 and CDR2: MGHRA and YSYEKL. CDR3 sequence reads: CASRKQGTDTQYF. The CDR3 region has the DNA TGCGCCAGCAGAAAGCAGGGCACGGATACGCAGTATTTT.

About this clonotype: A much more abundant neighbour one base away suggests this may be a read error. The chain couples TRBV4-1 to TRBJ1-1, with D perhaps TRBD1 (5 bases). The CDR3 spans 17 residues. Germline loops: CDR1 MGHRA, CDR2 YSYEKL. The CDR3 is CANSQGDQIPLRTEAFF. DNA for the CDR3: TGCGCCAACAGCCAAGGGGACCAGATACCCCTGAGAACTGAAGCTTTCTTT.

The chain joins TRBV5-1 to TRBJ2-2, with D uncertain. CDR1 and CDR2 from the germline V gene are SGHRS and YFSETQ. CDR3 length: 16 amino acids. Trimming left V 3 bases short and J 2 bases short, with 14 bases between. CDR3 region: CASSYTRQENTGELFF. The CDR3 nucleotides are TGCGCCAGCAGCTACACCAGGCAAGAAAACACCGGGGAGCTGTTTTTT.

About this clonotype itself: This may be a read error, as it is one base from a much larger clone. The chain couples TRBV10-2 to TRBJ1-1; a weak D match, TRBD1 (5 bases). The CDR3 is 14 amino acids. Germline V CDR1 and CDR2: WSHSY, SAAADI. V dropped 7 bases and J dropped 3 bases, with 15 bases sitting between them. Here the CDR3 DNA reads TGCGCCAGCACCACGGACACCATGGACACTGAAGCTTTCTTT. This translates into CASTTDTMDTEAFF.